This TCR beta chain was profiled in a study of Ad26.COV2.S vaccination and SARS-CoV-2 variants. Sequenced by immunoSEQ multiplex PCR; TCRdb stores in-frame clones only, minus some. Of hundreds of thousands of clones in the sample, roughly 90% were seen once. Treatment defined: roughly 19 received Ad26.COV2.S at low or high dose, single or two shots; roughly 5 received placebo; per-sample allocation not given. Sampling occurred on day 63 after the first vaccine or placebo injection. The ends lost 4 bases at V and 0 bases at J; junction bases unmatched: 20. This CDR3 has 20 amino acids. Germline values: CDR1 SNHLY, CDR2 FYNNEI.

This sequence originates from a person between 18 and 65 years old who received the Ad26.COV2.S COVID-19 vaccine or a placebo. Sequencing was performed on peripheral blood, taken in a trial of Ad26.COV2.S vaccine versus placebo. The chain links TRBV2 to TRBJ1-1, with 7 nucleotides matching TRBD1. The CDR3 coding sequence is TGTGCCAGCAGTGTCCTTCTCCCCCGACAGGGTGTACGAATGAACACTGAAGCTTTCTTT. This gives the protein CASSVLLPRQGVRMNTEAFF.